The TCR beta chain described here comes from a study of tissue T cells after allogeneic stem cell transplantation (dated by TCRdb to between 2021 and 2024). With regard to the full study: For tissues with multiple samples, a pathologist reviewed H&E sections and gave sequencing priority to samples with histologically apparent lymphocytes. The study profiled TCR beta repertoires in many tissues obtained from research autopsies of patients with and without GVHD, and also in mouse models of GVHD. The human part of the study was a prospective observational study with no blinding and no randomization.

This specimen's time point label, per the study, means: human tissue collected at research (rapid) autopsy. Three non-HCT comparator patients who had other cancers, at least five GI tract samples, and no known GI disease at death were chosen retrospectively. Autopsy tissues, which were obtained after a median post-mortem interval of approximately 10 hours, included GI sites from esophagus to rectum, liver, skin and lymphoid organs including spleen. Each autopsy specimen was bisected, with one portion flash-frozen in liquid nitrogen and the remainder formalin-fixed, and the outer muscle layers of GI specimens were removed. Genomic DNA was extracted from frozen tissues using the Mag-Bind Blood & Tissue DNA HDQ 96 Kit on a Chemagic 360 or the DNeasy Blood & Tissue Kit. Because of concern about red blood cell contamination, extracted DNA was further purified using the Genomic DNA Clean & Concentrator-25 kit.

The CDR3, from cysteine to phenylalanine, totals 15 residues. Of the read, only the CDR3 DNA is kept; its 45 bases are in frame from base 1. After removal of 2 bases from V and 1 base from J, the junction retains 3 bases not matched to a gene. Reading the germline V gene (reference sequence) gives CDR1 GTSNPN and CDR2 SVGIG. Library method: the immunoSEQ multiplex PCR assay. Adaptive Biotechnologies performed the TCRbeta CDR3 sequencing at survey depth and reported CDR3 sequences, V/J genes, productive frequency and template counts. Amplification of TCR beta CDR3 regions started from genomic DNA instead of RNA. The published analysis was carried out like this. Jensen-Shannon divergence was used to quantify pairwise repertoire overlap between tissues, with a value of 1 meaning complete divergence and a value of 0 meaning identical repertoires. Tissues were clustered by single-linkage agglomerative hierarchical clustering of pairwise JSD values, and the clustering results were displayed as dendrograms. GLIPH2 was run on all patient samples with simulation_depth 1000, kmer_min_depth 3, cdr3_length_cutoff 8, keeping groups with more than two unique CDR3s. A standardized tissue-overlap score was calculated by extrapolating Jaccard GLIPH-group overlap across patients to a standard repertoire size of 1000 clones. To look at how diversity was associated with clinical or experimental variables, linear mixed-effect models were used, with tissue treated as a fixed effect and individual treated as a random effect. TCRdb took over this immuneACCESS table, retaining in-frame rearrangements with V and J assigned. Such tables are incomplete; in checked studies, under half of the missing clones stem from an unresolved V gene, and the remainder is unexplained. V and J calls and clone size are given by that table; D and trimming were obtained from the DNA. This sample has about 25,000 clones in its table, and over 70% of those were observed once. Approximately 8% of the sample rests with the top ten.

About this clone itself: Its binding antigen is unknown. No base quality information exists; no much larger clone differs at one position.

Overall study outcomes, separate from this receptor: The study did not determine which tissue TCRs were alloreactive or antigen-specific, and some clones might have been persisting host cells. A small and clinically heterogeneous patient cohort was studied, and sampling depth was acknowledged as a limitation. Only a few T cell clones appeared in more than one patient, yet motif-based clustering showed tissue-specific repertoire signatures that were shared between patients. Within patients, how anatomically similar the tissues were was a key factor in shaping TCR repertoire composition, regardless of disease or transplant status. In both patients and mice, T cells from blood and spleen covered only a limited part of the TCR repertoire found in tissues. No blood samples were available from the non-GVHD comparator patients.

The V and J segments used are TRBV30 and TRBJ2-3; 10 bases in between match TRBD1. The sample here was tissue from the ileum, taken at autopsy. The sequence was collected from a female donor older than 55 with lung cancer. The DNA is TGTGCCTGGAGTTCCGGGACAGGGGGCACAGATACGCAGTATTTT. It specifies CAWSSGTGGTDTQYF.